This TCR beta chain was obtained from a study of blood T cell repertoires in COVID-19. Study-wide context: The United States, Italy and Spain supplied acute and convalescent COVID-19 samples. T cells, B-cell-depleted T cells, or PBMCs supplied cDNA or gDNA.

Trimming took 2 bases from V and 6 from J; bases not matched to a gene: 10. CDR1 SGHTA and CDR2 FQGNSA come from the germline V gene. The CDR3 has 16 residues. Per the original methods: Reference gene primer amplification gave estimated nucleated cell counts. Clones were read by immunoSEQ multiplex PCR, and TCRdb kept only the in-frame ones, dropping some. Clone size and V and J calls were adopted from that table, with D and trimming inferred from the DNA. The sample yields 150,000 to 200,000 clones, roughly 89% seen once. Sequenced sample: peripheral blood. This TCR came from a man younger than 35 with active or convalescent COVID-19. This sequence joins TRBV7-2 and TRBJ1-5, with 7 bases matching TRBD1. The DNA for the CDR3 is TGTGCCAGCAGCTTAAAGGGGGCGGCCGGGGGTCAGCCCCAGCATTTT. Protein product: CASSLKGAAGGQPQHF.